The next 13 T cell receptor beta chains were all read from a single sample in a study of control samples from healthy donors and cancer patients. The method was immunoSEQ multiplex PCR; TCRdb's version includes in-frame clones alone and lacks a portion of them. The repertoire consists of around 12,000 clones, with 85% to 95% occurring once and the leading ten covering 14%. Source material: PBMCs. The receptors come from a man aged 80 or over with lung cancer.

The rearrangement uses TRBV27 and TRBJ2-7; D may be TRBD2 (5 bases). The V gene lost 7 bases and the J gene lost 0 bases, with 16 bases spanning the gap. This CDR3 region has 15 residues. Germline V gives CDR1 MNHEY, CDR2 SMNVEV (reference sequence). Written as DNA, the CDR3 is TGTGCCAGCACCCTGGACTCGACGAGCTCCTACGAGCAGTACTTC. Its protein is CASTLDSTSSYEQYF.

The gene calls are TRBV7-9 and TRBJ1-4, with D perhaps TRBD1 (6 bases). This CDR3 has 13 residues. V was cut by 5 bases and J by 6 bases, with 10 bases left in between. Germline V gene lookup returns CDR1 SEHNR and CDR2 FQNEAQ (reference sequence). CDR3 nucleotide sequence: TGTGCCAGCAGCCGAGGGGGGTATGAAAAACTGTTTTTT. Translating gives CASSRGGYEKLFF.

The V gene is TRBV18, the J gene TRBJ2-2, with a possible D match to TRBD1 (5 bases). Trimming took off 3 bases at V and 5 bases at J, with 10 bases between the two ends. Germline V CDR1 and CDR2: KGHSH, LQKENI. The CDR3 has 14 amino acids. The CDR3 loop reads CASSPDRQTGELFF. For the CDR3, the DNA is TGTGCCAGCTCACCGGACCGACAGACCGGGGAGCTGTTTTTT.

This chain uses TRBV12-3 or TRBV12-4 with TRBJ2-7, with D perhaps TRBD1 (6 bases). The length of the CDR3 is 12 residues. Trimming left V 8 bases short and J 4 bases short, with 12 bases between. The CDR3: CASSDRRYEQYF. The CDR3 DNA reads TGTGCCAGCTCTGACAGGAGATACGAGCAGTACTTC.

This chain uses TRBV5-1 with TRBJ1-2; D might be TRBD1 (5 bases). The CDR3 spans 15 residues. Germline-derived CDR1 and CDR2 are SGHRS and YFSETQ. V was trimmed by 0 bases and J by 4 bases, leaving 13 bases between them. CDR3 nucleotides: TGCGCCAGCAGCTTGGGAGCAGGGTACAGCTATGGCTACACCTTC. Its translation is CASSLGAGYSYGYTF.

CDR3 protein: CASSLNRDIGYTF. The CDR3, as DNA: TGCGCCAGCAGCTTGAACAGGGACATTGGCTACACCTTC. This sequence joins TRBV5-1 and TRBJ1-2; possible D gene TRBD1, 6 bases. There are 13 residues in the CDR3. Germline V gene sequence: CDR1 SGHRS, CDR2 YFSETQ. V was shortened by 1 base and J by 7 bases, with 11 bases between the two germline ends.

This chain connects TRBV5-5 to TRBJ1-1; unclear D gene. The CDR3 is made up of 13 amino acids. CDR1 and CDR2 from the germline V gene are SGHKS and YYEKEE (reference sequence). Trimming took off 5 bases at V and 0 bases at J, with 8 bases between the two ends. The CDR3 DNA sequence: TGTGCCAGCAGTACGCAGCTGAACACTGAAGCTTTCTTT. Translation: CASSTQLNTEAFF.

The chain carries TRBV27 and TRBJ1-1; 9 bases fit TRBD1. CDR1 and CDR2 (germline): MNHEY, SMNVEV (reference sequence). V lost 3 bases and J lost 1; bases outside the gene matches: 3. This CDR3 spans 15 amino acids. The CDR3 DNA is TGTGCCAGCAGTTTGACAGGGGGTTGGAACACTGAAGCTTTCTTT. It encodes CASSLTGGWNTEAFF.

The chain couples TRBV10-3 to TRBJ1-5, with no clear D. CDR3 length: 15 amino acids. V was cut by 4 bases and J by 1 base, with 11 bases left in between. The germline CDR1 and CDR2 sequences are ENHRY and SYGVKD. The DNA for the CDR3 is TGTGCCATCAGTGGCCCCCGAGGGAGCAATCAGCCCCAGCATTTT. Its protein is CAISGPRGSNQPQHF.

The rearrangement uses TRBV6-9 and TRBJ2-5; no definite D call. The CDR3 length is 17 residues. Germline V CDR1 and CDR2: MNHGY, SVAAGI. V lost 0 bases and J lost 1, with 15 bases in between. CDR3 sequence: CASSYSVCWQSQETQYF. CDR3 nucleotide sequence: TGTGCCAGCAGTTATTCGGTTTGTTGGCAGAGCCAAGAGACCCAGTACTTC.

This rearrangement joins TRBV10-1 to TRBJ1-1; tentatively, D is TRBD1 (6 bases). V was cut by 2 bases and J by 5 bases, with 9 bases left in between. This CDR3 contains 13 residues. Germline V gene data show CDR1 as WNHNN and CDR2 as SYGVQD (reference sequence). CDR3 loop: CASSETGQTEAFF. The CDR3 DNA reads TGCGCCAGCAGTGAGACAGGGCAGACTGAAGCTTTCTTT.

V is TRBV19 and J is TRBJ1-5, with D unclear. Germline values: CDR1 LNHDA, CDR2 SQIVND (reference sequence). V lost 3 bases to trimming and J lost 6 bases, with 6 bases between them. The CDR3 consists of 12 residues. CDR3 sequence: CASSIMAQPQHF. The CDR3 DNA sequence: TGTGCCAGTAGTATTATGGCTCAGCCCCAGCATTTT. Full variable domain (missing parts from reference TRBV19 and TRBJ1-5): DGGITQSPKYLFRKEGQNVTLSCEQNLNHDAMYWYRQDPGQGLRLIYYSQIVNDFQKGDIAEGYSVSREKKESFPLTVTSAQKNPTAFYLCASSIMAQPQHFGDGTRLSIL.

The chain joins TRBV7-8 to TRBJ2-7; no firm D call. CDR3 length equals 10 residues. The germline CDR1 and CDR2 sequences are SGHVS and FQNEAQ. Deletions cut 5 bases from V and 10 bases from J, with 9 bases between. The CDR3, as DNA: TGTGCCAGCAGCCTATATTTTCAGTACTTC. This encodes CASSLYFQYF.